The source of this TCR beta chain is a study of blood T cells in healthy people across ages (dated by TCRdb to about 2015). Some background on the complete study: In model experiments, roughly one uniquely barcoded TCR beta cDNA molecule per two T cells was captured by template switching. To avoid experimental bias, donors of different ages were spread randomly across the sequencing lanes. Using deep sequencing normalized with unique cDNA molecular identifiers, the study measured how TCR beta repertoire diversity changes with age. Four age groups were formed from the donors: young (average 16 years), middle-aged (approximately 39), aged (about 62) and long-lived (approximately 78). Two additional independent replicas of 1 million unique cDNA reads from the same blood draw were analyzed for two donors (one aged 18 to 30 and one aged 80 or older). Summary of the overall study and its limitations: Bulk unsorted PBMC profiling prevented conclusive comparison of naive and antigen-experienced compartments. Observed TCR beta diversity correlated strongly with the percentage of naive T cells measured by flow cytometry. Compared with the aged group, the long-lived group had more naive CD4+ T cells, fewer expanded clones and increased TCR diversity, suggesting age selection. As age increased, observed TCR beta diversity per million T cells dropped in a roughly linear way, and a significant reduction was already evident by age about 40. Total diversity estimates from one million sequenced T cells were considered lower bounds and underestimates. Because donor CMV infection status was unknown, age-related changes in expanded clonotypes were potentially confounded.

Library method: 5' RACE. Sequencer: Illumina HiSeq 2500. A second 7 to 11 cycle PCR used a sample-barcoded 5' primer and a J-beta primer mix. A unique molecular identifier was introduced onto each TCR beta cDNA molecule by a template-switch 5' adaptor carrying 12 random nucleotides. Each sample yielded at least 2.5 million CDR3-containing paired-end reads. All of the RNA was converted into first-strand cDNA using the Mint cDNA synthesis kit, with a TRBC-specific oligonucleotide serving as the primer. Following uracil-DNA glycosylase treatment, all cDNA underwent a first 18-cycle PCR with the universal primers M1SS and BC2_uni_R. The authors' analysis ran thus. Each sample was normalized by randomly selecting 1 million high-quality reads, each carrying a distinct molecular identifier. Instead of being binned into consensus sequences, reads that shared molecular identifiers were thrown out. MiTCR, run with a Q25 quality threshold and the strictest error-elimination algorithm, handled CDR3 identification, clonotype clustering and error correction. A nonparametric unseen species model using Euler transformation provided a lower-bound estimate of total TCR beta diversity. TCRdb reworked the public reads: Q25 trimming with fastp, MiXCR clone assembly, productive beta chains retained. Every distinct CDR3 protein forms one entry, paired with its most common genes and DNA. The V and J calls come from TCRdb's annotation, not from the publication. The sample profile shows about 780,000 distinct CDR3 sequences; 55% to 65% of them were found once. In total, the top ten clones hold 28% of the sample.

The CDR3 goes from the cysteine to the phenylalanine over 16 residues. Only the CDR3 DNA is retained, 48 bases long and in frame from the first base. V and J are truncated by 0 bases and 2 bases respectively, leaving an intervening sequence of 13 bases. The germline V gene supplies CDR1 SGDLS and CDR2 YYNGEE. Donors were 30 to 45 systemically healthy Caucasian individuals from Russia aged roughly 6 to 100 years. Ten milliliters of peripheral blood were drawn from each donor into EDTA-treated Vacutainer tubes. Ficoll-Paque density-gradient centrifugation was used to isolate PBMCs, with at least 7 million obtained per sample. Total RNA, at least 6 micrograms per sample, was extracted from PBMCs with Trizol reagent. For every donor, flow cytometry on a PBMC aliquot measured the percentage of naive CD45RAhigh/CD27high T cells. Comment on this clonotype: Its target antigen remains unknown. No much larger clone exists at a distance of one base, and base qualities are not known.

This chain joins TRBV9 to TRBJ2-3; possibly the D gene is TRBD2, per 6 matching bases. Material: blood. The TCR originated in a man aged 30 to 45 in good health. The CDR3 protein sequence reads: CASSVAGDLHTDTQYF. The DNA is TGTGCCAGCAGCGTAGCGGGGGACCTCCACACAGATACGCAGTATTTT.